Listed here is a single TCR beta chain. The antigen remains undetermined. Lesional scalp punch biopsies and peripheral blood came from alopecia areata patients. The V and J ends lost 3 bases and 0 bases respectively, with 11 bases between them. Looked up from germline, CDR1 is KGHSH and CDR2 is LQKENI. CDR3 size: 15 residues. Following RNA extraction, reverse transcription yielded cDNA that acted as the sequencing template. Repertoires were generated with immunoSEQ multiplex PCR, while TCRdb's copy carries only in-frame clones and drops some. Here the sample spans some 180,000 clones, 63% being singletons. The sample belongs to a study of CD8+ T cells in alopecia areata. Study-wide points: Unlike in mice, where it was clearer, TCR sharing across patients was less clear, possibly HLA-related. Lesional tissue from the scalp (especially in alopecia totalis/universalis) showed higher clonality than normal scalp.

The genes are TRBV18 and TRBJ1-2; possible D gene TRBD1, 6 bases. This clonotype was obtained from a human donor with alopecia areata. The sequenced sample was CD4+ T cells sorted from blood, obtained at week 0. The CDR3 DNA reads as TGTGCCAGCTCACCGAACAGGGAGACTAACTATGGCTACACCTTC. Its protein is CASSPNRETNYGYTF.